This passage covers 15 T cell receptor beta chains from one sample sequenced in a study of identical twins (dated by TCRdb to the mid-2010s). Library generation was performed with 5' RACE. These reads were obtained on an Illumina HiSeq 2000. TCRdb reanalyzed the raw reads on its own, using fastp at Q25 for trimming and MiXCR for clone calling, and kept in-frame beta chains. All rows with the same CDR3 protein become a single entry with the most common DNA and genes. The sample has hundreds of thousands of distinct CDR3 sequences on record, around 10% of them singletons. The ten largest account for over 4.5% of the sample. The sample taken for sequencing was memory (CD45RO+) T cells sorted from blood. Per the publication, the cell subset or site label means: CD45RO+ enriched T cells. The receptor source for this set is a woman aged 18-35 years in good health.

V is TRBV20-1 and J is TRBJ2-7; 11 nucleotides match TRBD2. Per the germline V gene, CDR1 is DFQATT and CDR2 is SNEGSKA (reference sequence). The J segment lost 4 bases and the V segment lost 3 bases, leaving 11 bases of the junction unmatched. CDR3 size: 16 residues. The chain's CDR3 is CSASLPTSGRRYEQYF. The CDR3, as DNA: TGCAGTGCTAGCCTACCTACTAGCGGGAGAAGGTACGAGCAGTACTTC.

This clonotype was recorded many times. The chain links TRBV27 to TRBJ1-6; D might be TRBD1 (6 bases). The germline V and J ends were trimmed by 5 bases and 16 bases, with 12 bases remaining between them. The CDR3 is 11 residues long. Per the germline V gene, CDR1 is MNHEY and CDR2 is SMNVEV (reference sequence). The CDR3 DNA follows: TGTGCCAGCAGTACGGGACACCGACTCCACTTT. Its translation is CASSTGHRLHF.

The CDR3 DNA reads TGTGCCAGCAGCGTAGACAGGGGGAACACCGGGGAGCTGTTTTTT. It codes for CASSVDRGNTGELFF. V gene TRBV9 combines with J gene TRBJ2-2; 7 nucleotides agree with TRBD1. The J segment lost 1 base and the V segment lost 0 bases, leaving 0 bases of the junction unmatched. Looked up from germline, CDR1 is SGDLS and CDR2 is YYNGEE. The CDR3 contains 15 residues. The full variable domain, its missing parts supplied by reference TRBV9 and TRBJ2-2, is DSGVTQTPKHLITATGQRVTLRCSPRSGDLSVYWYQQSLDQGLQFLIQYYNGEERAKGNILERFSAQQFPDLHSELNLSSLELGDSALYFCASSVDRGNTGELFFGEGSRLTVL.

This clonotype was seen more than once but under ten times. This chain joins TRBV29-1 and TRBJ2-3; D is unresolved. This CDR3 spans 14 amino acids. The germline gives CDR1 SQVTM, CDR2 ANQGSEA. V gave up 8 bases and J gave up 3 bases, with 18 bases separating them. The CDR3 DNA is TGCAGCTACTTTGGCGGTGCCGGAACAGATACGCAGTATTTT. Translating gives CSYFGGAGTDTQYF.

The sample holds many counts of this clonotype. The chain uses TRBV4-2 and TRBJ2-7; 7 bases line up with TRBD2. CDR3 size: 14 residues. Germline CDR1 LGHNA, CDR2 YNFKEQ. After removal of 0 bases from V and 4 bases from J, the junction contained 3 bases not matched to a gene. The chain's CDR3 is CASSQDPGGYEQYF. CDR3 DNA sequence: TGTGCCAGCAGCCAAGACCCGGGGGGTTACGAGCAGTACTTC.

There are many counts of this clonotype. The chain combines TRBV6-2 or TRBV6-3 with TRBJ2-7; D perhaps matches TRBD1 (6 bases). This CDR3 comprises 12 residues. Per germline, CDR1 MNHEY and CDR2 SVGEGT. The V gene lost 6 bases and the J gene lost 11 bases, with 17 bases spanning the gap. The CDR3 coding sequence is TGTGCCAGCAGCCAGGGGAACAGGGATAAGTACTTC. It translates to CASSQGNRDKYF.

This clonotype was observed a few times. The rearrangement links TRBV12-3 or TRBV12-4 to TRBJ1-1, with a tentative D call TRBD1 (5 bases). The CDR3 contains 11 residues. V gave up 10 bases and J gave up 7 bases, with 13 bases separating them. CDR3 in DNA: TGTGCCACAGGACGGGGGAATGAAGCTTTCTTT. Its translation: CATGRGNEAFF.

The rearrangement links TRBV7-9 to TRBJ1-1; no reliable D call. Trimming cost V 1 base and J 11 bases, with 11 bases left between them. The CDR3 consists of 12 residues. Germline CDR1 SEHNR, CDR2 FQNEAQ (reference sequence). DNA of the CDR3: TGTGCCAGCAGCTTAGAATCAGCCACCGCTTTCTTT. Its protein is CASSLESATAFF.

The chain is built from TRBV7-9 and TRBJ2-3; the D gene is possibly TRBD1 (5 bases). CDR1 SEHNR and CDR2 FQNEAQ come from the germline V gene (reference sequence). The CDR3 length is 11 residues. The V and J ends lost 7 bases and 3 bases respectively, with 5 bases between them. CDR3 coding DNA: TGTGCCAGCACAGGGACAGATACGCAGTATTTT. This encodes CASTGTDTQYF.

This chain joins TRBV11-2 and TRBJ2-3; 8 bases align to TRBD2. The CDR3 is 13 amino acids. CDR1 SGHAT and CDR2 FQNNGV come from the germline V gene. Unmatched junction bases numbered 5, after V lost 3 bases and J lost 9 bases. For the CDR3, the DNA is TGTGCCAGCAGCTTCGCCGGGGGGGCGACGCAGTATTTT. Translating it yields CASSFAGGATQYF.

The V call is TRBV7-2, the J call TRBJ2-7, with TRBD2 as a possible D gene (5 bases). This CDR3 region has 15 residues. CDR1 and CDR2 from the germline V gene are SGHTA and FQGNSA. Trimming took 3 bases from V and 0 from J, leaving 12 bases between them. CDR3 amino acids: CASSLDRESSYEQYF. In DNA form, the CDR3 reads TGTGCCAGCAGCTTGGATCGGGAAAGCTCCTACGAGCAGTACTTC. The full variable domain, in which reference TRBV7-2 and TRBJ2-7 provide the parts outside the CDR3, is GAGVSQSPSNKVTEKGKDVELRCDPISGHTALYWYRQSLGQGLEFLIYFQGNSAPDKSGLPSDRFSAERTGGSVSTLTIQRTQQEDSAVYLCASSLDRESSYEQYFGPGTRLTVT.

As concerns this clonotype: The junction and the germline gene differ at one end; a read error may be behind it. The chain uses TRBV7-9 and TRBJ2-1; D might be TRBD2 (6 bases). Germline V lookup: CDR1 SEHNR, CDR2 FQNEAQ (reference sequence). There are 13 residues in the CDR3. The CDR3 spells CASTLTGEPEPFF. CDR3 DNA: TGTGCCAGCACCTTAACGGGGGAACCTGAGCCGTTCTTC.

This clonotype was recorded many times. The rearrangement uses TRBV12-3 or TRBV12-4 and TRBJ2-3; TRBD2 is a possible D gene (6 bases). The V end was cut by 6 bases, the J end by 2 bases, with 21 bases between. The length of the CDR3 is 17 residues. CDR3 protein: CASRAPGEREDTDTQYF. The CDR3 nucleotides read TGTGCCAGCAGGGCCCCGGGAGAGAGGGAAGACACAGATACGCAGTATTTT.

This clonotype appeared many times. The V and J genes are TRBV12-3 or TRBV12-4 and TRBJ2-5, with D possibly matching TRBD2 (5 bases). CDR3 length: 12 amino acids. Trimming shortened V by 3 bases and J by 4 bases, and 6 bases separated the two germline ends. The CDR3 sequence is CASSFAGETQYF. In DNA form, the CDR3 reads TGTGCCAGCAGTTTCGCGGGAGAGACCCAGTACTTC.

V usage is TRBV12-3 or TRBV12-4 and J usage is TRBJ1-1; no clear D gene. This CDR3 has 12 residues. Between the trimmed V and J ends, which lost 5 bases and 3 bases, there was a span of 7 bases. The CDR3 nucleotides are TGTGCCAGCAGTGTCGTAGACACTGAAGCTTTCTTT. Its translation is CASSVVDTEAFF.